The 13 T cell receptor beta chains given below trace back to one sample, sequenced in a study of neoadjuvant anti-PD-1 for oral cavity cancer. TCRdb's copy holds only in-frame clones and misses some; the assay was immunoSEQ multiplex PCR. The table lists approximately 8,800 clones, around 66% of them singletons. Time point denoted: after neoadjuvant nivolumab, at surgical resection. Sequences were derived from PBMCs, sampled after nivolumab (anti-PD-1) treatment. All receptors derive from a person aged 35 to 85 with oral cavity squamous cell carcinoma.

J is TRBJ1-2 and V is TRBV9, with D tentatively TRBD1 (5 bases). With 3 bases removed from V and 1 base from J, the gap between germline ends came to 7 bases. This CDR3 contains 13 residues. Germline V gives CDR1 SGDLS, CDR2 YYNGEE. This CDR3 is CASSEQDNYGYTF. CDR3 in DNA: TGTGCCAGCAGCGAACAGGATAACTATGGCTACACCTTC.

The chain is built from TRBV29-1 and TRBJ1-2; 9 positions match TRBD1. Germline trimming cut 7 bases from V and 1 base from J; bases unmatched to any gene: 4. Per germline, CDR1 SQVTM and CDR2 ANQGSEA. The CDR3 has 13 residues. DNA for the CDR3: TGCAGCGCCGCGGGACAGGGTAACTATGGCTACACCTTC. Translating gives CSAAGQGNYGYTF.

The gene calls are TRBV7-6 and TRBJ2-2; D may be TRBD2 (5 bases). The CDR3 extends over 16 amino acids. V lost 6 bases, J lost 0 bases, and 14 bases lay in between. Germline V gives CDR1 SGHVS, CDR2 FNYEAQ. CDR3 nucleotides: TGTGCCAGCAGTCCGACCAGGAGGACGAACACCGGGGAGCTGTTTTTT. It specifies CASSPTRRTNTGELFF.

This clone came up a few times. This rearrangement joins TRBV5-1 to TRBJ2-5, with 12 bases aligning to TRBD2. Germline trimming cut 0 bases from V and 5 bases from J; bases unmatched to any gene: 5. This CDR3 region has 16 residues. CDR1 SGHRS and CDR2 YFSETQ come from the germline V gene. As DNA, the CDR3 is TGCGCCAGCAGCTTGGTTTTGGGGACTAGCGGGGAGACCCAGTACTTC. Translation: CASSLVLGTSGETQYF.

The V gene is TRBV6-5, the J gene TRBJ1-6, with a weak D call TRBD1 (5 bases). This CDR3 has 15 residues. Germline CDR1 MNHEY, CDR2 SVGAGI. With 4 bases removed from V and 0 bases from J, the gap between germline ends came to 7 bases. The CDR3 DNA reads TGTGCCAGCAGTTCAGGGAGCTCCTATAATTCACCCCTCCACTTT. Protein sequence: CASSSGSSYNSPLHF.

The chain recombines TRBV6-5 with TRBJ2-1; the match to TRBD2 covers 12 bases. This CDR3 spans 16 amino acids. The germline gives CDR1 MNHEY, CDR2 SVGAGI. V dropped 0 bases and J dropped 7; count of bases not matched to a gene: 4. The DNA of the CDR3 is TGTGCCAGCAGTTACTCGAGGCTAGCGGGAGGGAATGAGCAGTTCTTC. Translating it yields CASSYSRLAGGNEQFF.

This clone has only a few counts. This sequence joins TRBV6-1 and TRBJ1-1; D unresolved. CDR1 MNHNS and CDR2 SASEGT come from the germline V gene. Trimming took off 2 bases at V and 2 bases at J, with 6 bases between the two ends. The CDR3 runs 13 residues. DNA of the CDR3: TGTGCCAGCAGTGAATTTCATAACACTGAAGCTTTCTTT. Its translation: CASSEFHNTEAFF.

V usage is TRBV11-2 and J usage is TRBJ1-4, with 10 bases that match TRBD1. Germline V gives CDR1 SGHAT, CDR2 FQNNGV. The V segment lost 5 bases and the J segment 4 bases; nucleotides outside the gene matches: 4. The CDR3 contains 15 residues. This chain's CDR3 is CASSDRDRGNEKLFF. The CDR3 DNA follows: TGTGCCAGCAGCGATAGGGACAGGGGTAATGAAAAACTGTTTTTT.

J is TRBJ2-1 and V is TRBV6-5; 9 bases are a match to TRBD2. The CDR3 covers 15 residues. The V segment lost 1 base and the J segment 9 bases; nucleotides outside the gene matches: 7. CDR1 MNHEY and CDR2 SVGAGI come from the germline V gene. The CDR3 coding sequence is TGTGCCAGCAGTTACTACGCTAGCGGGGACGGTGAGCAGTTCTTC. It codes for CASSYYASGDGEQFF.

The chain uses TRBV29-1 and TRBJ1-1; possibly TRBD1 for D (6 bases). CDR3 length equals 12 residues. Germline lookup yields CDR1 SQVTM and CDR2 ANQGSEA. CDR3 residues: CIGNTGLTEAFF. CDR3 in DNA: TGCATCGGGAATACAGGGCTAACTGAAGCTTTCTTT.

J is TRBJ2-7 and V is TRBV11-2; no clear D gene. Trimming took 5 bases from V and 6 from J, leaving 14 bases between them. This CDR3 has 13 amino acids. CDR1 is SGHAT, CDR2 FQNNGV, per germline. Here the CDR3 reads CASSPNYGREQYF. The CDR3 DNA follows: TGTGCCAGCAGCCCCAACTATGGCCGCGAGCAGTACTTC.

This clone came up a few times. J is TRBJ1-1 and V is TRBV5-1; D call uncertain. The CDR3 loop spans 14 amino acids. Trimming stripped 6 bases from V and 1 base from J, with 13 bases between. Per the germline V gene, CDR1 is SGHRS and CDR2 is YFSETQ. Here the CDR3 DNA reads TGCGCCAGCACCCCCGGAGGACGGAACACTGAAGCTTTCTTT. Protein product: CASTPGGRNTEAFF.

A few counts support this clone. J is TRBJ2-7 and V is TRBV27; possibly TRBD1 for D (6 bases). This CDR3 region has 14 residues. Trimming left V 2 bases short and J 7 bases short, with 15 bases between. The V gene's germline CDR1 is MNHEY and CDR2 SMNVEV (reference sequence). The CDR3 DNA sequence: TGTGCCAGCAGTTTAGGACCCGGGACACAGGAGCAGTACTTC. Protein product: CASSLGPGTQEQYF.